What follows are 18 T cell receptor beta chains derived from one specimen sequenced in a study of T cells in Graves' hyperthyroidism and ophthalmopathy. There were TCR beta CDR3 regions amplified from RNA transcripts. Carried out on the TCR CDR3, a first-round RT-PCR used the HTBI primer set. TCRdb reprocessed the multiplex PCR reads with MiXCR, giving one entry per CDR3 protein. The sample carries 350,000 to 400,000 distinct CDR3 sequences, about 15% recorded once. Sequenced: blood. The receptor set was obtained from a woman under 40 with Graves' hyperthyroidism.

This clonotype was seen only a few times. CDR3 DNA: TGTGCCACCAGTGATTTTACCCCCACAGATACGCAGTATTTT. It specifies CATSDFTPTDTQYF. V is TRBV24-1 and J is TRBJ2-3; no reliable D call. Trimming took 1 base from V and 2 from J, leaving 6 bases between them. Germline CDR1 is KGHDR and CDR2 is SFDVKD. There are 14 residues in the CDR3.

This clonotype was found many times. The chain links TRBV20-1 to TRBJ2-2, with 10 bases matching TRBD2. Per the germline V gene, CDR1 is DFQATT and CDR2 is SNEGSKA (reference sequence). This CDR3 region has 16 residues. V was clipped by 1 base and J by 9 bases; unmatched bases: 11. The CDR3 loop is CSARGGASGSIRELFF. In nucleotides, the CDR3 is TGCAGTGCTAGAGGGGGGGCTAGCGGGAGTATCCGGGAGCTGTTTTTT.

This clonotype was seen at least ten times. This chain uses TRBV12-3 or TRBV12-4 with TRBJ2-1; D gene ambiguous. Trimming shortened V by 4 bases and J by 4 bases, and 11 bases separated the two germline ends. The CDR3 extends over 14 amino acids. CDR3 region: CASSSNPRYNEQFF. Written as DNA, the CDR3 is TGTGCCAGCAGTTCCAACCCCCGTTACAATGAGCAGTTCTTC.

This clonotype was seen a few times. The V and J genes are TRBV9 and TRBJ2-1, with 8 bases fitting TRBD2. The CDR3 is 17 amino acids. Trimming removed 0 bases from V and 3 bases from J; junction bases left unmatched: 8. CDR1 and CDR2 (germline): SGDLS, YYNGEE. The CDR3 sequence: CASSVGASGRGYNEQFF. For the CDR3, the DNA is TGTGCCAGCAGCGTAGGGGCTAGCGGGCGGGGCTACAATGAGCAGTTCTTC. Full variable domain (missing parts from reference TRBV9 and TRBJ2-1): DSGVTQTPKHLITATGQRVTLRCSPRSGDLSVYWYQQSLDQGLQFLIQYYNGEERAKGNILERFSAQQFPDLHSELNLSSLELGDSALYFCASSVGASGRGYNEQFFGPGTRLTVL.

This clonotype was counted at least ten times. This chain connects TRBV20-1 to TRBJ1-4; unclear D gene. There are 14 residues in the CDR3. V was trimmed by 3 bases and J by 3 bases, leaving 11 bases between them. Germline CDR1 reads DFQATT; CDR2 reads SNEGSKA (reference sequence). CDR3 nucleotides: TGCAGTGCTAGTCGACAACGGGCTAATGAAAAACTGTTTTTT. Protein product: CSASRQRANEKLFF.

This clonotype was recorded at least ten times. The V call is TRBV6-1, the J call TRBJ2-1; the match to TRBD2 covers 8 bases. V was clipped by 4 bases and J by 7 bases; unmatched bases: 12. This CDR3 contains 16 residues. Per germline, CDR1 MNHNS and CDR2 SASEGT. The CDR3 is CASSARGAGARNEQFF. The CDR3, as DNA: TGTGCCAGCAGTGCCCGAGGAGCGGGAGCGAGAAATGAGCAGTTCTTC.

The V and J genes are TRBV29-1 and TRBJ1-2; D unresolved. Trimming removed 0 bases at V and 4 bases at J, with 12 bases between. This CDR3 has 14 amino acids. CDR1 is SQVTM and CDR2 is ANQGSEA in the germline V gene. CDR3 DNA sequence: TGCAGCGTTGAAGACCAACAGTTCGGCTATGGCTACACCTTC. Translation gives CSVEDQQFGYGYTF.

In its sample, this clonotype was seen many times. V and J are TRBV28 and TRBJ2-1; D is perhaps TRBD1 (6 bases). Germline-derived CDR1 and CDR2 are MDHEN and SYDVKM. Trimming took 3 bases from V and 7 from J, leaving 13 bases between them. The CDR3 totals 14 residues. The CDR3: CASSFIQGRNEQFF. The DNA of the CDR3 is TGTGCCAGCAGTTTCATCCAGGGGCGGAATGAGCAGTTCTTC.

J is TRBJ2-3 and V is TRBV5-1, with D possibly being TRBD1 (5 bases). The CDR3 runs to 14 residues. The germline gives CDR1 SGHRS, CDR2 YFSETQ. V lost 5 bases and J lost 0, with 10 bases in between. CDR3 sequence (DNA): TGCGCCAGCAGGGACACCTCAAGCACAGATACGCAGTATTTT. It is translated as CASRDTSSTDTQYF. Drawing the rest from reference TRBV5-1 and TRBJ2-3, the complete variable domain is KAGVTQTPRYLIKTRGQQVTLSCSPISGHRSVSWYQQTPGQGLQFLFEYFSETQRNKGNFPGRFSGRQFSNSRSEMNVSTLELGDSALYLCASRDTSSTDTQYFGPGTRLTVL.

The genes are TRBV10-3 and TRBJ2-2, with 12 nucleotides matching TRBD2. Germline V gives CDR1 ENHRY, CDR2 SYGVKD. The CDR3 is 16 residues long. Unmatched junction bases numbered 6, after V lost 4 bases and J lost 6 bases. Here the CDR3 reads CAISGSLAGGAGELFF. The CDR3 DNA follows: TGTGCCATCAGTGGATCGCTAGCGGGAGGGGCCGGGGAGCTGTTTTTT.

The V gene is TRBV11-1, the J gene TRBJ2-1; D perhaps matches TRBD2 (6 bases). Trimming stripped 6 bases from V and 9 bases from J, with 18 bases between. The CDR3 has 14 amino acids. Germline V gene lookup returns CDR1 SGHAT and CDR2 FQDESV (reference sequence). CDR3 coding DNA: TGTGCCAGCAGAGATGGTACTAGCTCGGGTGAGCAGTTCTTC. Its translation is CASRDGTSSGEQFF.

The CDR3 here is CAPPGAVGELFF. The CDR3 DNA is TGTGCCCCCCCGGGGGCAGTCGGGGAGCTGTTTTTT. The chain couples TRBV12-3 or TRBV12-4 to TRBJ2-2; D may match TRBD1 or TRBD2 (6 bases each). The length of the CDR3 is 12 residues. Deletions cut 11 bases from V and 7 bases from J, with 14 bases between.

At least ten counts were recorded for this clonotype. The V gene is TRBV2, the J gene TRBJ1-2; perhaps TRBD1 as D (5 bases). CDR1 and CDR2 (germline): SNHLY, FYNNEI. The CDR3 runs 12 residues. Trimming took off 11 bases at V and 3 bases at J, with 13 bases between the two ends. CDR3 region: CACLRGDYGYTF. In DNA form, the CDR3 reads TGTGCCTGCCTACGGGGGGACTATGGCTACACCTTC. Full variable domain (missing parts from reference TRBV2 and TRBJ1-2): EPEVTQTPSHQVTQMGQEVILRCVPISNHLYFYWYRQILGQKVEFLVSFYNNEISEKSEIFDDQFSVERPDGSNFTLKIRSTKLEDSAMYFCACLRGDYGYTFGSGTRLTVV.

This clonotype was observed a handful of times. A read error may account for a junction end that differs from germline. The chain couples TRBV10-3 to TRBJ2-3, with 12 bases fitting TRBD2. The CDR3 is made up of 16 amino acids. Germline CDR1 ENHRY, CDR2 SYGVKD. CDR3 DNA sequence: TGTGCCATCAGTGAGGGACTAGCGGGGAGCACAGATGCGCAGTATTTT. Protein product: CAISEGLAGSTDAQYF.

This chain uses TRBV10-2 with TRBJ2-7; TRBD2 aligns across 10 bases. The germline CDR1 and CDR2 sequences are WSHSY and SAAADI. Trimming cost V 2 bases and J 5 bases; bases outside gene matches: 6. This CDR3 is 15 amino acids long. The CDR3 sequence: CASSETSGIWDEQYF. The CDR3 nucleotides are TGCGCCAGCAGTGAGACTAGCGGGATATGGGACGAGCAGTACTTC.

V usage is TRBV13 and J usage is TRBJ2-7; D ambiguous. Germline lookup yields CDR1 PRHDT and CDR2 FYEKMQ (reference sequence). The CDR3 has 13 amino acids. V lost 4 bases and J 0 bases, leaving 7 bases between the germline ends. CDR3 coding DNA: TGTGCCAGCAGCTCCCGAATCTCCTACGAGCAGTACTTC. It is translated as CASSSRISYEQYF.

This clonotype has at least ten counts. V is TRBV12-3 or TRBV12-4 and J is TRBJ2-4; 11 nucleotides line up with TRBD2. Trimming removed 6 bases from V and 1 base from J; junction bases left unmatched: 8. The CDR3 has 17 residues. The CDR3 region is CASRPGTSGWAKNIQYF. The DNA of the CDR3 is TGTGCCAGCAGACCCGGGACTAGCGGATGGGCCAAAAACATTCAGTACTTC.

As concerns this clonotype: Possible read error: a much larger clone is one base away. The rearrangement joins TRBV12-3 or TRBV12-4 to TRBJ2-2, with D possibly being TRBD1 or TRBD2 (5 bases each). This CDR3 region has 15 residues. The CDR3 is CASSLTYGGTGKLFF. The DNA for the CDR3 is TGTGCCAGCAGTTTAACGTATGGGGGTACCGGGAAGCTGTTTTTT.